These T cell receptor beta chains were read from a single sample in a study of neoadjuvant anti-PD-1 for oral cavity cancer. Sequenced by immunoSEQ multiplex PCR; TCRdb stores in-frame clones only, minus some. The profile shows 11,000 to 15,000 clones, 75% to 85% of them singletons. The source was PBMCs, collected after nivolumab (anti-PD-1) treatment. These TCRs come from a person between 40 and 85 years old with oral cavity squamous cell carcinoma. CDR3s include the opening cysteine and the closing phenylalanine or tryptophan. Fields, in order: CDR3 protein, CDR3 DNA, D gene, J gene, V gene, clone size. D genes are given only for firm matches. Size is stated for part of the rows, as once, few or many counts, or as a class when the clone is expanded.

cdr3_aa: CASSFVLAGESGNEQFF
cdr3_nt: TGTGCCAGCAGCTTTGTTTTAGCGGGAGAGTCGGGGAATGAGCAGTTCTTC
d_call: TRBD2
j_call: TRBJ2-1
v_call: TRBV5-6
clone_size: -

cdr3_aa: CARGLVSVYEQYF
cdr3_nt: TGTGCCAGGGGACTAGTATCGGTCTACGAGCAGTACTTC
d_call: TRBD2
j_call: TRBJ2-7
v_call: TRBV6-4
clone_size: -

cdr3_aa: CATRTVLEETQYF
cdr3_nt: TGTGCCACTCGCACTGTCCTGGAAGAGACCCAGTACTTC
d_call: -
j_call: TRBJ2-5
v_call: TRBV10-3
clone_size: -

cdr3_aa: CASSRQRGPNTGELFF
cdr3_nt: TGTGCCAGCAGCCGCCAGCGGGGACCGAACACCGGGGAGCTGTTTTTT
d_call: TRBD2
j_call: TRBJ2-2
v_call: TRBV7-9
clone_size: -

cdr3_aa: CAVWDRGGKLFF
cdr3_nt: TGTGCCGTATGGGACAGGGGTGGAAAACTGTTTTTT
d_call: TRBD1
j_call: TRBJ1-4
v_call: TRBV5-8
clone_size: -

cdr3_aa: CATSRDQWGLNTEAFF
cdr3_nt: TGTGCCACCAGCAGAGATCAGTGGGGGTTGAACACTGAAGCTTTCTTT
d_call: -
j_call: TRBJ1-1
v_call: TRBV15
clone_size: -

cdr3_aa: CASSPTPSSYEQYF
cdr3_nt: TGTGCCAGTAGTCCTACGCCGAGCTCCTACGAGCAGTACTTC
d_call: -
j_call: TRBJ2-7
v_call: TRBV19
clone_size: -

cdr3_aa: CASSRTEENYGYTF
cdr3_nt: TGTGCCAGCTCCAGGACGGAGGAGAACTATGGCTACACCTTC
d_call: -
j_call: TRBJ1-2
v_call: TRBV18
clone_size: -

cdr3_aa: CASSREGSEPQHF
cdr3_nt: TGTGCCAGCAGCCGGGAGGGTAGTGAGCCCCAGCATTTT
d_call: -
j_call: TRBJ1-5
v_call: TRBV5-6
clone_size: -

cdr3_aa: CASSYGTGRYEQYF
cdr3_nt: TGTGCCAGCAGTTACGGGACAGGGCGCTACGAGCAGTACTTC
d_call: TRBD1
j_call: TRBJ2-7
v_call: TRBV6-5
clone_size: -

cdr3_aa: CATSRADGTDQHF
cdr3_nt: TGTGCCACCAGCAGAGCGGATGGGACAGACCAGCATTTT
d_call: TRBD1
j_call: TRBJ1-5
v_call: TRBV15
clone_size: -

cdr3_aa: CASSPAGAGGYTF
cdr3_nt: TGCGCCAGCAGCCCCGCCGGGGCCGGGGGCTACACCTTC
d_call: -
j_call: TRBJ1-2
v_call: TRBV5-1
clone_size: once

cdr3_aa: CASSGSSVTDTQYF
cdr3_nt: TGCGCCAGCAGTGGGTCGAGTGTCACAGATACGCAGTATTTT
d_call: -
j_call: TRBJ2-3
v_call: TRBV10-2
clone_size: -

cdr3_aa: CASSPDRGEAQHF
cdr3_nt: TGTGCCAGTAGCCCGGACAGGGGGGAGGCCCAGCATTTT
d_call: TRBD1
j_call: TRBJ1-5
v_call: TRBV19
clone_size: -

cdr3_aa: CASSQGRGKSYEQYF
cdr3_nt: TGCGCCAGCAGCCAAGGTAGAGGGAAATCCTACGAGCAGTACTTC
d_call: -
j_call: TRBJ2-7
v_call: TRBV4-1
clone_size: once

cdr3_aa: CASSSRHFYGYTF
cdr3_nt: TGTGCCAGCAGCTCCCGACACTTCTACGGCTACACCTTC
d_call: -
j_call: TRBJ1-2
v_call: TRBV7-9
clone_size: few

cdr3_aa: CATGAQANTGELFF
cdr3_nt: TGCGCCACCGGAGCACAGGCGAACACCGGGGAGCTGTTTTTT
d_call: -
j_call: TRBJ2-2
v_call: TRBV5-1
clone_size: few